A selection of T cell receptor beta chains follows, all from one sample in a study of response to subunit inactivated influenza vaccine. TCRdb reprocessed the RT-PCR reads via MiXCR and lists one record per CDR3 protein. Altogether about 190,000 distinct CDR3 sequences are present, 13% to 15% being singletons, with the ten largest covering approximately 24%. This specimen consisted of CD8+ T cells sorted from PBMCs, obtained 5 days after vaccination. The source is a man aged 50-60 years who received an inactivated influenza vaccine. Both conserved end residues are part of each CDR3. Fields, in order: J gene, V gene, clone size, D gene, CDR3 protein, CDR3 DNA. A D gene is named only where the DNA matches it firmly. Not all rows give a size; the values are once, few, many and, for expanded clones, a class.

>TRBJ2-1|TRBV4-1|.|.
CASSQDDLSEQFF
TGCGCCAGCAGCCAGGACGACCTCAGTGAGCAGTTCTTC
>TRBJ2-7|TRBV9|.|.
CASSVGDRAYEQYF
TGTGCCAGCAGCGTAGGGGACCGAGCCTACGAGCAGTACTTC
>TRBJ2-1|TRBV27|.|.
CASSRGAVLPYNEQFF
TGTGCCAGCAGTCGAGGGGCCGTCCTTCCCTACAATGAGCAGTTCTTC
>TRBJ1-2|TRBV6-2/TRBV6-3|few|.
CASSYEGSYGYTF
TGTGCCAGCAGTTACGAGGGATCCTATGGCTACACCTTC
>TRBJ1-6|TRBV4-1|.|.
CASSQVKGLNSPLHF
TGCGCCAGCAGCCAAGTAAAAGGGTTGAATTCACCCCTCCACTTT
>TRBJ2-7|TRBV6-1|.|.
CASSPTGTNTGEQYF
TGTGCCAGCAGTCCCACCGGGACAAATACAGGGGAGCAGTACTTC
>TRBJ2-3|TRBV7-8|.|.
CASSHRAGSTDTQYF
TGTGCCAGCAGCCACCGGGCGGGGAGCACAGATACGCAGTATTTT
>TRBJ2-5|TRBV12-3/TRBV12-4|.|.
CASSRLFGTETQYF
TGTGCCAGCAGCCGCCTCTTCGGGACAGAGACCCAGTACTTC
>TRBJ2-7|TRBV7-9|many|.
CASAGKSYEQYF
TGTGCCAGCGCTGGGAAATCCTACGAGCAGTACTTC
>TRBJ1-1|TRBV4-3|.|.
CASSNRVGTEAFF
TGCGCCAGCAGCAACAGGGTTGGCACTGAAGCTTTCTTT
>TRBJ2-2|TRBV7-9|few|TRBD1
CASSIGTESNTGELFF
TGTGCCAGCAGCATAGGGACAGAGTCCAACACCGGGGAGCTGTTTTTT
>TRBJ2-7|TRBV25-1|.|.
CASSESFGDYEQYF
TGTGCCAGCAGTGAAAGTTTCGGGGACTACGAGCAGTACTTC
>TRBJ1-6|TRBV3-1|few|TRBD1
CASSQGDRLNSPLHF
TGTGCCAGCAGCCAAGGGGACAGGCTCAATTCACCCCTCCACTTT
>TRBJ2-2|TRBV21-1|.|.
CASSRKQGENTGELFF
TGTGCCAGCAGCAGGAAACAGGGGGAGAACACCGGGGAGCTGTTTTTT
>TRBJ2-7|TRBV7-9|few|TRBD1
CASSFGQGPYEQYF
TGTGCCAGCAGCTTCGGACAGGGGCCCTACGAGCAGTACTTC
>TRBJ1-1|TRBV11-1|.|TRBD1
CASSQAGMVAGGLTEAFF
TGTGCCAGCAGCCAAGCCGGTATGGTGGCAGGGGGACTCACTGAAGCTTTCTTT
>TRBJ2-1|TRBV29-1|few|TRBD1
CSVDLGTGPYNEQFF
TGCAGCGTCGACCTAGGGACAGGCCCCTACAATGAGCAGTTCTTC